A single sample is the source of the 28 T cell receptor beta chains below, sequenced in a study of PD-1 blockade in classical Hodgkin lymphoma. Sequencing was performed with immunoSEQ multiplex PCR; in TCRdb, only in-frame clones are kept and a portion is missing. The repertoire holds almost 95,000 clones, with 65% to 85% as singletons. The time point denotes: cycle 4 day 1 (C4D1), after 6 weeks of nivolumab. There was relapse after autologous stem cell transplantation in every patient, and there was variation in brentuximab vedotin exposure. The specimen comprised peripheral blood mononuclear cells (PBMCs), sampled before the fourth cycle of nivolumab. These receptors all stem from a human donor with classical Hodgkin lymphoma.

The chain joins TRBV6-1 to TRBJ1-3; D remains ambiguous. Germline V gives CDR1 MNHNS, CDR2 SASEGT. CDR3 length equals 13 residues. With 6 bases removed from V and 5 bases from J, the gap between germline ends came to 11 bases. CDR3 in amino acids: CASSAHMRNTIYF. CDR3 nucleotides: TGTGCCAGCAGCGCCCACATGAGAAACACCATATATTTT.

J is TRBJ2-2 and V is TRBV11-1; a weak D match, TRBD1 (5 bases). The germline V gene has CDR1 SGHAT and CDR2 FQDESV (reference sequence). The V end was cut by 5 bases, the J end by 6 bases, with 13 bases between. This CDR3 comprises 14 residues. CDR3 nucleotides: TGTGCCAGCAGCCTAGGGGATCGGGCCGGGGAGCTGTTTTTT. Its translation is CASSLGDRAGELFF.

V gene TRBV7-9 combines with J gene TRBJ2-7; D not certain. The CDR3 totals 17 residues. Germline-derived CDR1 and CDR2 are SEHNR and FQNEAQ (reference sequence). Trimming shortened V by 3 bases and J by 0 bases, and 18 bases separated the two germline ends. The chain's CDR3 is CASSFRSRGGSSYEQYF. The CDR3 coding sequence is TGTGCCAGCAGCTTTCGGAGCAGAGGCGGAAGCTCCTACGAGCAGTACTTC.

The gene calls are TRBV5-1 and TRBJ2-3; 7 nucleotides match TRBD2. Trimming removed 4 bases from V and 2 bases from J; junction bases left unmatched: 10. Germline-derived CDR1 and CDR2 are SGHRS and YFSETQ. The CDR3 loop spans 16 amino acids. This chain's CDR3 is CASSDLGTMNTDTQYF. The DNA of the CDR3 is TGCGCCAGCAGCGATTTGGGGACTATGAACACAGATACGCAGTATTTT.

The V call is TRBV7-9, the J call TRBJ2-2; 8 nucleotides match TRBD2. After removal of 4 bases from V and 7 bases from J, the junction contained 8 bases not matched to a gene. Germline CDR1 is SEHNR and CDR2 is FQNEAQ (reference sequence). This CDR3 comprises 15 residues. The CDR3 bases are TGTGCCAGCAGCTCAGGACTAGCTTCCAGCGGGGAGCTGTTTTTT. Residues: CASSSGLASSGELFF.

V usage is TRBV7-8 and J usage is TRBJ2-3, with TRBD1 matching 11 bases. V lost 5 bases, J lost 5 bases, and 6 bases stayed unmatched. The CDR3 has 15 residues. CDR1 and CDR2 (germline): SGHVS, FQNEAQ. CDR3 protein: CASSPSGTGGDTQYF. CDR3 bases: TGTGCCAGCAGCCCCTCCGGGACAGGGGGAGATACGCAGTATTTT.

This chain uses TRBV19 with TRBJ1-2; tentatively, D is TRBD1 (6 bases). CDR3 length equals 14 residues. V was pared by 3 bases and J by 4 bases, with 12 bases between. Germline assignment: CDR1 LNHDA and CDR2 SQIVND (reference sequence). CDR3 in amino acids: CASSITGTGYGYTF. CDR3 nucleotide sequence: TGTGCCAGTAGTATCACAGGGACCGGCTATGGCTACACCTTC.

The sample holds a few counts of this clone. The CDR3 DNA is TGTGCCAGCAGCTCCCAGGCGGGGCCAAACACCGGGGAGCTGTTTTTT. Translated, it gives CASSSQAGPNTGELFF. This chain uses TRBV7-8 with TRBJ2-2; perhaps TRBD2 as D (6 bases). CDR3 length equals 16 residues. The germline gives CDR1 SGHVS, CDR2 FQNEAQ. Trimming pared 4 bases from V and 2 bases from J, leaving 14 bases between.

This chain joins TRBV14 and TRBJ2-1; possible D gene TRBD2, 5 bases. The CDR3 runs 14 residues. Germline-derived CDR1 and CDR2 are SGHDN and FVKESK. The V gene lost 5 bases and the J gene lost 5 bases, with 13 bases spanning the gap. CDR3 in amino acids: CASSARFSDNEQFF. The DNA for the CDR3 is TGTGCCAGCAGCGCCCGTTTTAGCGACAATGAGCAGTTCTTC. The full variable domain, in which reference TRBV14 and TRBJ2-1 provide the parts outside the CDR3, is EAGVTQFPSHSVIEKGQTVTLRCDPISGHDNLYWYRRVMGKEIKFLLHFVKESKQDESGMPNNRFLAERTGGTYSTLKVQPAELEDSGVYFCASSARFSDNEQFFGPGTRLTVL.

The chain combines TRBV25-1 with TRBJ2-5; D tentatively fits TRBD1 or TRBD2 (6 bases each). The germline CDR1 and CDR2 sequences are MGHDK and SYGVNS. The CDR3 sequence is 14 residues long. The germline V and J ends were trimmed by 2 bases and 7 bases, with 14 bases remaining between them. The CDR3, as DNA: TGTGCCAGCAGTGAAGGGGGGCCCGCGGGGACCCAGTACTTC. Translated: CASSEGGPAGTQYF.

This chain links TRBV10-3 with TRBJ2-5; D gene ambiguous. The CDR3 totals 13 residues. CDR1 and CDR2 from the germline V gene are ENHRY and SYGVKD. V lost 2 bases and J 5 bases, leaving 9 bases between the germline ends. This CDR3 is CAISEGVRETQYF. In nucleotides, the CDR3 is TGTGCCATCAGTGAGGGAGTGCGGGAGACCCAGTACTTC.

This clone was found once. The rearrangement links TRBV7-8 to TRBJ1-1; 9 nucleotides agree with TRBD1. There are 17 residues in the CDR3. The V gene's germline CDR1 is SGHVS and CDR2 FQNEAQ. The V gene end was trimmed by 4 bases and the J gene end by 5 bases; junction bases not matched to a gene: 14. The CDR3 region has the DNA TGTGCCAGCAGCTACCATTCGACAGGGGGAACCGGTACTGAAGCTTTCTTT. Protein product: CASSYHSTGGTGTEAFF.

The chain recombines TRBV10-3 with TRBJ2-2, with 10 bases fitting TRBD2. Germline V gives CDR1 ENHRY, CDR2 SYGVKD. This CDR3 is 15 amino acids long. V dropped 7 bases and J dropped 4; count of bases not matched to a gene: 6. The CDR3 sequence: CAITPLAGITGELFF. CDR3 in DNA: TGTGCCATCACCCCACTAGCGGGGATCACCGGGGAGCTGTTTTTT.

The chain is built from TRBV10-3 and TRBJ2-3, with TRBD2 identical over 7 bases. This CDR3 region has 15 residues. From germline, CDR1 is ENHRY and CDR2 SYGVKD. Trimming cost V 7 bases and J 0 bases; bases outside gene matches: 7. CDR3 coding DNA: TGTGCCATCACTCTGACTAGCTCTAGCACAGATACGCAGTATTTT. Amino acids: CAITLTSSSTDTQYF.

The chain is built from TRBV7-2 and TRBJ2-5; 12 bases fit TRBD2. After removal of 7 bases from V and 5 bases from J, the junction contained 14 bases not matched to a gene. The germline V gene has CDR1 SGHTA and CDR2 FQGNSA. The length of the CDR3 is 17 residues. CDR3 DNA sequence: TGTGCCAGCACCACGGGGCTAGCGGGAGGGCTTGGGGAGACCCAGTACTTC. This gives the protein CASTTGLAGGLGETQYF.

The chain uses TRBV29-1 and TRBJ1-3, with a possible D match to TRBD1 (6 bases). Germline CDR1 is SQVTM and CDR2 is ANQGSEA. Deletions cut 6 bases from V and 0 bases from J, with 12 bases between. There are 14 residues in the CDR3. This CDR3 reads CSVGWTASGNTIYF. CDR3 DNA: TGCAGCGTGGGCTGGACAGCCTCTGGAAACACCATATATTTT.

This chain links TRBV11-2 with TRBJ2-5; no clear D gene. The CDR3 consists of 13 residues. Germline CDR1 is SGHAT and CDR2 is FQNNGV. V lost 9 bases to trimming and J lost 4 bases, with 15 bases between them. The CDR3 DNA is TGTGCCAGTACTGGTGGTTTGGGAGAGACCCAGTACTTC. Translating gives CASTGGLGETQYF.

J is TRBJ1-2 and V is TRBV9; maybe TRBD1 (5 bases). Trimming stripped 5 bases from V and 7 bases from J, with 9 bases between. CDR1 SGDLS and CDR2 YYNGEE come from the germline V gene. The CDR3 has 11 amino acids. The DNA for the CDR3 is TGTGCCAGCAGTACCGGGACTGGCTACACCTTC. Translated, it gives CASSTGTGYTF. Looking up the rest from reference TRBV9 and TRBJ1-2 gives the full variable domain: DSGVTQTPKHLITATGQRVTLRCSPRSGDLSVYWYQQSLDQGLQFLIQYYNGEERAKGNILERFSAQQFPDLHSELNLSSLELGDSALYFCASSTGTGYTFGSGTRLTVV.

This clone turned up a few times. CDR3 bases: TGTGCCAGCAGTTACTCAGGGGGGGCTGAAGCTTTCTTT. Its translation is CASSYSGGAEAFF. The V gene is TRBV6-5, the J gene TRBJ1-1; TRBD1 might be the D (6 bases). Germline V gene data show CDR1 as MNHEY and CDR2 as SVGAGI. The germline V and J ends were trimmed by 0 bases and 6 bases, with 8 bases remaining between them. This CDR3 region has 13 residues.

This chain connects TRBV5-6 to TRBJ2-2, with D perhaps being TRBD1 or TRBD2 (5 bases each). The CDR3 sequence is 13 residues long. Deletions cut 0 bases from V and 11 bases from J, with 11 bases between. Germline values: CDR1 SGHDT, CDR2 YYEEEE. Written as DNA, the CDR3 is TGTGCCAGCAGCTTGGAGGGACCGTACGAGCTGTTTTTT. Translating it yields CASSLEGPYELFF.

The genes are TRBV7-9 and TRBJ2-1; TRBD2 aligns across 10 bases. CDR1 is SEHNR, CDR2 FQNEAQ, per germline (reference sequence). The CDR3 contains 14 residues. V was pared by 4 bases and J by 6 bases, with 3 bases of the junction left unmatched. The CDR3 sequence is CASSSSGRVNEQFF. The CDR3, as DNA: TGTGCCAGCAGCTCCAGCGGGAGGGTCAATGAGCAGTTCTTC.

The sample holds a few counts of this clone. The rearrangement links TRBV2 to TRBJ1-5; 9 bases are shared with TRBD1. The CDR3 loop spans 14 amino acids. V shed 6 bases and J 6 bases; nucleotides not matched to a gene: 6. Germline-derived CDR1 and CDR2 are SNHLY and FYNNEI. The CDR3 loop reads CASRRDREGQPQHF. The CDR3 DNA sequence: TGTGCCAGCAGGAGGGACAGGGAAGGTCAGCCCCAGCATTTT.

In its sample, this clone was seen a few times. The chain is built from TRBV7-9 and TRBJ1-1; no firm D call. The CDR3 is made up of 12 amino acids. Germline CDR1 SEHNR, CDR2 FQNEAQ (reference sequence). With 5 bases removed from V and 5 bases from J, the gap between germline ends came to 9 bases. DNA of the CDR3: TGTGCCAGCAGCCCCCCTCTAACTGAAGCTTTCTTT. This gives the protein CASSPPLTEAFF.

The rearrangement uses TRBV7-2 and TRBJ1-1, with D possibly being TRBD1 (5 bases). CDR1 is SGHTA and CDR2 is FQGNSA in the germline V gene. V lost 7 bases, J lost 2 bases, and 14 bases lay in between. This CDR3 spans 14 amino acids. The DNA for the CDR3 is TGTGCCAGCACCATGACAGTAACTAACACTGAAGCTTTCTTT. It encodes CASTMTVTNTEAFF.

This clone has more than one count but fewer than ten. V and J are TRBV5-5 and TRBJ1-2, with 11 nucleotides matching TRBD1. After removal of 4 bases from V and 3 bases from J, the junction contained 11 bases not matched to a gene. CDR1 is SGHKS and CDR2 is YYEKEE in the germline V gene (reference sequence). The CDR3 runs 17 residues. DNA for the CDR3: TGTGCCAGCAGCCCGGGGACCGGGACAGGGGGGCACTATGGCTACACCTTC. This sequence encodes CASSPGTGTGGHYGYTF.

This chain joins TRBV10-3 and TRBJ1-5; unclear D gene. Germline CDR1 and CDR2: ENHRY and SYGVKD. This CDR3 region has 12 residues. The V gene lost 3 bases and the J gene lost 6 bases, with 6 bases spanning the gap. In DNA, the CDR3 is TGTGCCATCAGTGATAATGGTCAGCCCCAGCATTTT. The encoded protein is CAISDNGQPQHF.

The J gene is TRBJ1-4, the V gene TRBV6-5; D not certain. This CDR3 spans 15 amino acids. Trimming shortened V by 2 bases and J by 0 bases, and 7 bases separated the two germline ends. Germline values: CDR1 MNHEY, CDR2 SVGAGI. CDR3 nucleotides: TGTGCCAGCAGTTACCAGCCTGCAACTAATGAAAAACTGTTTTTT. This sequence encodes CASSYQPATNEKLFF.

This chain connects TRBV2 to TRBJ1-1, with 8 nucleotides matching TRBD1. The CDR3 is made up of 13 amino acids. J was trimmed by 5 bases and V by 7 bases; bases with no gene match: 6. In germline, CDR1 is SNHLY, CDR2 FYNNEI. The CDR3 DNA is TGTGCCAGCATGATACAGGGGGGGACTGAAGCTTTCTTT. Encoded protein: CASMIQGGTEAFF. Using reference TRBV2 and TRBJ1-1 for the parts outside the CDR3, the full variable domain is EPEVTQTPSHQVTQMGQEVILRCVPISNHLYFYWYRQILGQKVEFLVSFYNNEISEKSEIFDDQFSVERPDGSNFTLKIRSTKLEDSAMYFCASMIQGGTEAFFGQGTRLTVV.